The rows below give T cell receptor beta chains drawn from one sample of a study of shared clonotypes between healthy human individuals. The data were produced by immunoSEQ multiplex PCR, yet TCRdb's version contains in-frame clones alone and is incomplete. The sample shows roughly 1.5 million clones, approximately 98% of them seen only once. The specimen was naive CD4+ T cells sorted from blood. The receptors were gathered from a man aged 30 to 39 in good health. CDR3s include the opening cysteine and the closing phenylalanine or tryptophan. The D gene is left open where the match is weak. Clone size is shown for a subset of rows, as once, few, many or a class of expanded clone.

V gene	clone size	D gene	J gene	CDR3 protein	CDR3 DNA
TRBV13	NA	NA	TRBJ2-7	CASSLNWDEQYF	TGTGCCAGCAGCTTGAACTGGGACGAGCAGTACTTC
TRBV28	NA	TRBD2	TRBJ2-5	CASSFSGGRAPQYF	TGTGCCAGCAGTTTCTCTGGCGGGAGGGCCCCCCAGTACTTC
TRBV27	NA	NA	TRBJ2-7	CASSLFPPLAGSTYEQYF	TGTGCCAGCAGTTTATTCCCTCCGCTAGCTGGATCAACCTACGAGCAGTACTTC
TRBV19	NA	TRBD2	TRBJ2-1	CASRLAGGINYNEQFF	TGTGCCAGTCGCCTAGCGGGAGGGATAAACTACAATGAGCAGTTCTTC
TRBV14	NA	NA	TRBJ2-7	CASSQEEDLGAYEQYF	TGTGCCAGCAGCCAAGAGGAGGATCTGGGTGCCTACGAGCAGTACTTC
TRBV28	NA	NA	TRBJ1-2	CASTRDQNYGYTF	TGTGCCAGCACGAGGGATCAGAACTATGGCTACACCTTC
TRBV5-1	NA	NA	TRBJ2-5	CASSPGRAPETQYF	TGCGCCAGCAGCCCGGGACGGGCCCCAGAGACCCAGTACTTC
TRBV20-1	NA	NA	TRBJ2-3	CSAGGTDTQYF	TGCAGTGCCGGGGGCACAGATACGCAGTATTTT
TRBV5-1	NA	TRBD2	TRBJ2-7	CASSLERSSGRASYEQYF	TGCGCCAGCAGCTTGGAAAGGTCTAGCGGGAGGGCCTCTTACGAGCAGTACTTC
TRBV11-3	NA	NA	TRBJ2-5	CASSVSGTPNQETQYF	TGTGCCAGCAGCGTGTCAGGGACCCCGAACCAAGAGACCCAGTACTTC
TRBV29-1	NA	NA	TRBJ2-7	CSVAARLTYEQYF	TGCAGCGTTGCGGCTAGATTGACCTACGAGCAGTACTTC
TRBV6-1	NA	NA	TRBJ1-5	CASRRDAIHQPQHF	TGTGCCAGCAGGAGGGACGCAATCCATCAGCCCCAGCATTTT
TRBV7-3	NA	TRBD1	TRBJ2-1	CASSLRTGQLAYNEQFF	TGTGCCAGCAGCTTAAGAACGGGACAGCTAGCCTACAATGAGCAGTTCTTC
TRBV7-2	NA	TRBD2	TRBJ2-7	CASSLGGRSYEQYF	TGTGCCAGCAGCTTAGGCGGGAGAAGCTACGAGCAGTACTTC
TRBV11-2	NA	NA	TRBJ2-2	CASSFRDNTGELFF	TGTGCCAGCAGCTTCCGGGACAACACCGGGGAGCTGTTTTTT
TRBV5-4	NA	NA	TRBJ2-1	CASSSPYRSSYNEQFF	TGTGCCAGCAGCTCTCCTTACCGAAGCTCCTACAATGAGCAGTTCTTC
TRBV19	once	TRBD2	TRBJ2-2	CASILAGGSTGELFF	TGTGCCAGTATCTTAGCGGGAGGTTCCACCGGGGAGCTGTTTTTT
TRBV18	NA	NA	TRBJ2-1	CASSAGLSNDEQFF	TGTGCCAGCTCAGCCGGGCTTTCGAACGATGAGCAGTTCTTC
TRBV18	NA	NA	TRBJ2-1	CASSPSGDNEQFF	TGTGCCAGCTCACCATCCGGAGACAATGAGCAGTTCTTC
TRBV7-2	NA	TRBD1	TRBJ2-1	CASRYTGGLNEQFF	TGTGCCAGCCGTTACACAGGGGGACTTAATGAGCAGTTCTTC
TRBV10-1	NA	NA	TRBJ2-1	CASSGRTDNEQFF	TGCGCCAGCAGTGGGAGGACCGACAATGAGCAGTTCTTC
TRBV18	NA	NA	TRBJ1-1	CASSPTAPLGEQAFF	TGTGCCAGCTCACCAACGGCTCCTCTGGGGGAGCAAGCTTTCTTT
TRBV7-2	NA	TRBD2	TRBJ2-1	CASSLGLADYNEQFF	TGTGCCAGCAGCTTAGGACTAGCGGACTACAATGAGCAGTTCTTC
TRBV13	NA	NA	TRBJ1-1	CASSSKASIWVDAEAFF	TGTGCCAGCAGCTCCAAGGCCTCAATCTGGGTAGACGCTGAAGCTTTCTTT
TRBV5-4	NA	TRBD2	TRBJ2-5	CASSSRTSPETQYF	TGTGCCAGCAGCTCGCGGACTAGTCCCGAGACCCAGTACTTC
TRBV9	NA	TRBD2	TRBJ2-2	CASSATGGTAGELFF	TGTGCCAGCAGCGCCACGGGAGGGACGGCCGGGGAGCTGTTTTTT
TRBV15	NA	TRBD2	TRBJ2-3	CATSRDLASGIGVTDTQYF	TGTGCCACCAGCAGAGATTTGGCTAGCGGGATTGGGGTCACAGATACGCAGTATTTT
TRBV18	NA	NA	TRBJ1-2	CASSPQNYGYTF	TGTGCCAGCTCACCACAGAACTATGGCTACACCTTC
TRBV7-9	NA	NA	TRBJ1-3	CASSLALNGMSSGNTIYF	TGTGCCAGCAGCTTAGCCCTAAACGGAATGAGCTCTGGAAACACCATATATTTT
TRBV2	once	NA	TRBJ1-3	CASRTARNTIYF	TGTGCCAGCCGGACCGCAAGAAACACCATATATTTT
TRBV7-3	NA	TRBD2	TRBJ2-1	CASSLASGLANEQFF	TGTGCCAGCAGCTTAGCCTCGGGACTAGCTAATGAGCAGTTCTTC
TRBV4-3	once	NA	TRBJ2-3	CASSQQTIRTDTQYF	TGCGCCAGCAGCCAACAGACGATAAGGACAGATACGCAGTATTTT
TRBV4-1	NA	TRBD2	TRBJ2-5	CASSRWTSGLETQYF	TGCGCCAGCAGCCGTTGGACTAGCGGGTTAGAGACCCAGTACTTC
TRBV7-3	NA	NA	TRBJ2-7	CASSLERGRTYEQYF	TGTGCCAGCAGCTTAGAAAGGGGCCGAACCTACGAGCAGTACTTC
TRBV18	NA	TRBD1	TRBJ1-2	CASTQTGPNFTF	TGTGCCAGCACGCAGACAGGGCCCAACTTCACCTTC
TRBV12-5	NA	TRBD1	TRBJ2-3	CASGLEVGQGIDTQYF	TGTGCTAGTGGTTTGGAAGTAGGACAGGGAATAGATACGCAGTATTTT
TRBV28	NA	TRBD1	TRBJ2-3	CASRETGVSTDTQYF	TGTGCCAGCAGGGAAACAGGGGTCAGCACAGATACGCAGTATTTT
TRBV6-5	NA	NA	TRBJ2-7	CASSYVRTVPTYEQYF	TGTGCCAGCAGTTACGTGCGCACAGTACCTACCTACGAGCAGTACTTC
TRBV29-1	NA	NA	TRBJ2-1	CSVEIAREQFF	TGCAGCGTTGAAATTGCTCGTGAGCAGTTCTTC
TRBV30	NA	TRBD1	TRBJ2-2	CAGGRTGVRTGELFF	TGTGCCGGGGGCCGGACAGGGGTTAGAACCGGGGAGCTGTTTTTT
TRBV28	NA	TRBD1	TRBJ2-7	CASTGTGSSYEQYF	TGTGCCAGCACCGGGACAGGGAGCTCCTACGAGCAGTACTTC
TRBV27	NA	NA	TRBJ1-3	CASSITGWAGNTIYF	TGTGCCAGCAGCATCACAGGTTGGGCTGGAAACACCATATATTTT
TRBV18	NA	TRBD1	TRBJ1-4	CASSTDRLRNEKLFF	TGTGCCAGCTCGACGGACAGGCTTCGTAATGAAAAACTGTTTTTT
TRBV7-7	NA	NA	TRBJ2-7	CASSLGRGYEQYF	TGTGCTAGCAGCTTGGGCAGGGGTTATGAGCAGTACTTC